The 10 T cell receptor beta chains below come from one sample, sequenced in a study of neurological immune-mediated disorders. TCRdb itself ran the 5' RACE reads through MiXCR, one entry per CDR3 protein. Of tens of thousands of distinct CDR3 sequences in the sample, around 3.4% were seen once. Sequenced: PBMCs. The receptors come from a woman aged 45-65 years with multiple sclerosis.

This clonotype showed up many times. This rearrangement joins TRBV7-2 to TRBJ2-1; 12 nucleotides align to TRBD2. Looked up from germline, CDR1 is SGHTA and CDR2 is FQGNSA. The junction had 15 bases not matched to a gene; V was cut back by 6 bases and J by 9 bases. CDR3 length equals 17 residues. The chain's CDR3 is CASRSLAGLAGGLEQFF. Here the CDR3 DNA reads TGTGCCAGCAGATCCTTAGCGGGGCTAGCGGGGGGGCTTGAGCAGTTCTTC.

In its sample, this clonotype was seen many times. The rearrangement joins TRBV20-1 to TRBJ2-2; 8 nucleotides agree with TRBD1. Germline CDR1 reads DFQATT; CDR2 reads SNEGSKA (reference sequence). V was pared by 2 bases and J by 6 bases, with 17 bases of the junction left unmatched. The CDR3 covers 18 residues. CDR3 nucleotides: TGCAGTGCTAGACCCCGGACAGGGTCAGGATCAAGCCCCGGGGAGCTGTTTTTT. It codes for CSARPRTGSGSSPGELFF.

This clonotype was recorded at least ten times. CDR3 coding DNA: TGCAGTGCTGCGGACAGCTCTGGGGCCAACGTCCTGACTTTC. Its translation: CSAADSSGANVLTF. This sequence joins TRBV20-1 and TRBJ2-6; a possible D gene is TRBD1 (6 bases). Germline values: CDR1 DFQATT, CDR2 SNEGSKA (reference sequence). The CDR3 has 14 residues. Trimming removed 5 bases from V and 0 bases from J, with 8 bases in between.

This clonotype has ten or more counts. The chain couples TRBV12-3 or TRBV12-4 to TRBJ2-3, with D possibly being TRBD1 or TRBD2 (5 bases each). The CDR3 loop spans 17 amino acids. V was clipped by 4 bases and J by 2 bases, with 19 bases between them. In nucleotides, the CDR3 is TGTGCCAGCAGTTCCCCTCCCTACGGGGCCTACACAGATACGCAGTATTTT. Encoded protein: CASSSPPYGAYTDTQYF.

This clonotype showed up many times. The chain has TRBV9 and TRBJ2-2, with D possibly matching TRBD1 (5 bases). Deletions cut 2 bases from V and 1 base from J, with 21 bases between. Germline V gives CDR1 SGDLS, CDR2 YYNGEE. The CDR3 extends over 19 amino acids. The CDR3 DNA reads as TGTGCCAGCAGCGTCAGTAGTGGTGTTGGGCAGGGGAACACCGGGGAGCTGTTTTTT. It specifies CASSVSSGVGQGNTGELFF.

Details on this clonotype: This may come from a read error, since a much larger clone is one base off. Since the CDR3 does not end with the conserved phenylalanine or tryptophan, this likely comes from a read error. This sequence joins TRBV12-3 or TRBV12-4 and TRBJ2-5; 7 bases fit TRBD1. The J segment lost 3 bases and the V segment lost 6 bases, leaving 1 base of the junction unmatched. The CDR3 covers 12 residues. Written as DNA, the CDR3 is TGTGCCAGCAGCCAGGGGGAAGAGACCCAGTACATC. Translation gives CASSQGEETQYI.

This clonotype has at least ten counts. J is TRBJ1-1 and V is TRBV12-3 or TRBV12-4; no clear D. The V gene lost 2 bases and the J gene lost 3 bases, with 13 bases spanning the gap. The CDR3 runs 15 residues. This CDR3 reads CASSLLSPEYTEAFF. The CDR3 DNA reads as TGTGCCAGCAGTTTACTTTCCCCAGAGTACACTGAAGCTTTCTTT.

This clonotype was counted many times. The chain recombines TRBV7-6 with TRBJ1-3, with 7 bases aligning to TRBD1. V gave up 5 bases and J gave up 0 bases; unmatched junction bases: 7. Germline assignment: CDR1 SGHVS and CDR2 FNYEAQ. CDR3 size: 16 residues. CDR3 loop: CASSQPDRDSGNTIYF. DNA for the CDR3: TGTGCCAGCAGCCAACCCGACAGGGACTCTGGAAACACCATATATTTT.

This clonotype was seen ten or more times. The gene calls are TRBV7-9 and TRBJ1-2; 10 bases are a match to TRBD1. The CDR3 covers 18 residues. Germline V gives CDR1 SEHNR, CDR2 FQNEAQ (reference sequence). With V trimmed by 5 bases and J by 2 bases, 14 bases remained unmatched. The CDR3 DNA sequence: TGTGCCAGCAGCAGTATCAACCTCCGGGACAGGGGAAACTATGGCTACACCTTC. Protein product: CASSSINLRDRGNYGYTF.

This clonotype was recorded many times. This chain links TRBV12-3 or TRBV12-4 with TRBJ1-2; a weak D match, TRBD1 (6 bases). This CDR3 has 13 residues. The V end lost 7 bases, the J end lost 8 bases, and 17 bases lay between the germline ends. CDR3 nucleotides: TGTGCCAGCAACCCCGGGACACGCGGAGGCTACACCTTC. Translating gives CASNPGTRGGYTF.